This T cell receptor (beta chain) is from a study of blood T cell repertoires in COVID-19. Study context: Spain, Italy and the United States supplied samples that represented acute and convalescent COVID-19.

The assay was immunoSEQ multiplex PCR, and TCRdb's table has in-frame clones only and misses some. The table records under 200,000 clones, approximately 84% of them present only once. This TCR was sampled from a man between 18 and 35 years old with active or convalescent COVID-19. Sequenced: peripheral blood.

The CDR3 region is CASSPQGSSYNEQFF. CDR3 coding DNA: TGTGCCAGTAGCCCACAGGGATCCTCCTACAATGAGCAGTTCTTC. The chain carries TRBV19 and TRBJ2-1; maybe TRBD1 (6 bases). The V and J ends lost 6 bases and 0 bases respectively, with 12 bases between them. This CDR3 contains 15 residues. CDR1 LNHDA and CDR2 SQIVND come from the germline V gene (reference sequence). The whole variable domain, filled in from reference TRBV19 and TRBJ2-1, reads DGGITQSPKYLFRKEGQNVTLSCEQNLNHDAMYWYRQDPGQGLRLIYYSQIVNDFQKGDIAEGYSVSREKKESFPLTVTSAQKNPTAFYLCASSPQGSSYNEQFFGPGTRLTVL.